This T cell receptor beta chain was retrieved from a study of blood T cell repertoires in COVID-19. Across the study: COVID-19 samples collected from the United States, Italy and Spain covered acute and convalescent phases. Nucleic acid was either cDNA or gDNA, and it came from T cells, B-cell-depleted T cells, or PBMCs.

As originally analysed: How many nucleated cells were present was estimated from reference gene primer amplification. Sequencing used immunoSEQ multiplex PCR; TCRdb keeps in-frame clones, though not all of them. That table is the source of V, J and clone size, and D and trimming were worked out from the DNA. There are approximately 140,000 clones in the sample; under 85% occur only once, and approximately 1.4% lies in the top ten. The sample taken for sequencing was peripheral blood. The TCR originated in a human donor in a cohort sampled during active COVID-19.

Here the CDR3 reads CASTPRKAPLAGSTDTQYF. CDR3 sequence (DNA): TGTGCCAGCACCCCTCGGAAGGCCCCCTTAGCGGGCAGCACAGATACGCAGTATTTT. The rearrangement joins TRBV21-1 to TRBJ2-3; whether TRBD2, the table's D call, matches the DNA was not checked. TRBV21-1 counts as a pseudogene. This CDR3 is 19 amino acids long.